A single sample gave rise to the 24 T cell receptor beta chains below, sequenced in a study of T cells in localized non-small cell lung cancer. The protocol was immunoSEQ multiplex PCR, while the TCRdb copy is restricted to in-frame clones and leaves out a portion. This table holds around 41,000 clones, around 90% found once. Sequencing was performed on PBMCs, taken before any cancer treatment. The receptors were sampled from a woman aged 35-75 years with stage II lung adenocarcinoma.

V usage is TRBV11-2 and J usage is TRBJ2-2, with 11 nucleotides matching TRBD1. The CDR3 extends over 18 amino acids. J gave up 5 bases and V 0 bases, and 8 bases lay outside the gene matches. CDR1 is SGHAT and CDR2 is FQNNGV in the germline V gene. CDR3 DNA sequence: TGTGCCAGCAGCTTAGAATGGGGACAGGGGGTAAAAACCGGGGAGCTGTTTTTT. This codes for CASSLEWGQGVKTGELFF.

The rearrangement links TRBV6-5 to TRBJ2-5, with D possibly TRBD2 on 7 matching bases. Trimming shortened V by 7 bases and J by 3 bases, and 12 bases separated the two germline ends. The germline gives CDR1 MNHEY, CDR2 SVGAGI. There are 13 residues in the CDR3. The CDR3 DNA is TGTGCCAGCACTGGGAGGGGGGAAGAGACCCAGTACTTC. As protein: CASTGRGEETQYF.

The chain recombines TRBV20-1 with TRBJ2-1; TRBD2 agrees at 7 bases. The CDR3 spans 11 residues. V gave up 5 bases and J gave up 8 bases; unmatched junction bases: 3. CDR1 is DFQATT, CDR2 SNEGSKA, per germline (reference sequence). The CDR3 spells CSARGDYEQFF. The CDR3 DNA reads TGCAGTGCTCGGGGGGACTATGAGCAGTTCTTC.

The V call is TRBV28, the J call TRBJ2-7; D gene uncertain. Germline-derived CDR1 and CDR2 are MDHEN and SYDVKM. The CDR3 has 12 residues. Trimming took 7 bases from V and 6 from J, leaving 13 bases between them. CDR3: CASILTLGEQYF. In DNA form, the CDR3 reads TGTGCCAGCATCTTGACGTTGGGCGAGCAGTACTTC.

The rearrangement joins TRBV6-5 to TRBJ2-7, with no clear D. Trimming shortened V by 4 bases and J by 0 bases, and 16 bases separated the two germline ends. CDR3 length equals 16 residues. Germline V gene sequence: CDR1 MNHEY, CDR2 SVGAGI. This CDR3 is CASSSTPGSFSYEQYF. For the CDR3, the DNA is TGTGCCAGCAGTTCTACACCAGGCAGCTTCTCCTACGAGCAGTACTTC.

The chain recombines TRBV4-2 with TRBJ2-2; D call uncertain. Germline loops: CDR1 LGHNA, CDR2 YNFKEQ. This CDR3 comprises 14 residues. Trimming shortened V by 6 bases and J by 3 bases, and 11 bases separated the two germline ends. Here the CDR3 reads CASRPDVDTGELFF. CDR3 DNA sequence: TGTGCCAGCAGACCGGACGTTGACACCGGGGAGCTGTTTTTT.

The chain combines TRBV5-1 with TRBJ2-5; D unresolved. Trimming removed 0 bases at V and 5 bases at J, with 8 bases between. Germline values: CDR1 SGHRS, CDR2 YFSETQ. The CDR3 has 13 residues. CDR3 in amino acids: CASSLGSAETQYF. CDR3 bases: TGCGCCAGCAGCTTGGGGTCCGCGGAGACCCAGTACTTC.

The V and J genes are TRBV2 and TRBJ1-5; 7 positions match TRBD1. Unmatched junction bases numbered 4, after V lost 7 bases and J lost 7 bases. The CDR3 runs 12 residues. Germline CDR1 SNHLY, CDR2 FYNNEI. The CDR3 region has the DNA TGTGCCAGCAAGGGGACAGCCCAGCCCCAGCATTTT. Translation gives CASKGTAQPQHF.

The rearrangement joins TRBV7-2 to TRBJ2-1; 8 nucleotides align to TRBD2. V shed 3 bases, J shed 9 bases, and the junction held 7 bases outside the gene matches. The CDR3 covers 14 residues. Germline lookup yields CDR1 SGHTA and CDR2 FQGNSA. CDR3 sequence reads: CASSFWSSGAEQFF. The DNA of the CDR3 is TGTGCCAGCAGCTTTTGGAGTAGCGGGGCTGAGCAGTTCTTC.

This rearrangement joins TRBV5-1 to TRBJ1-4; maybe TRBD1 (5 bases). CDR3 length equals 14 residues. Per the germline V gene, CDR1 is SGHRS and CDR2 is YFSETQ. The ends were cut back, 4 bases at V and 8 bases at J, with 15 bases in the middle. In nucleotides, the CDR3 is TGCGCCAGCAGCCGGGACGACACGGGAGAAAAACTGTTTTTT. It is translated as CASSRDDTGEKLFF.

The V gene is TRBV5-4, the J gene TRBJ1-5, with TRBD1 matching over 10 bases. Germline V gene sequence: CDR1 SGHNT, CDR2 YYREEE (reference sequence). The CDR3 is 14 amino acids. After removal of 4 bases from V and 5 bases from J, the junction contained 3 bases not matched to a gene. CDR3 coding DNA: TGTGCCAGCAGCCCAGGGACAGGGGATCAGCCCCAGCATTTT. Translated: CASSPGTGDQPQHF.

Only a few counts were recorded for this clone. The chain couples TRBV5-1 to TRBJ1-5, with 7 bases matching TRBD1. V lost 4 bases and J lost 5; bases outside the gene matches: 6. The CDR3 totals 14 residues. The V gene's germline CDR1 is SGHRS and CDR2 YFSETQ. CDR3 coding DNA: TGCGCCAGCAGCCCAAGAGGGGGCTATCAGCCCCAGCATTTT. Translating it yields CASSPRGGYQPQHF. Looking up the rest from reference TRBV5-1 and TRBJ1-5 gives the full variable domain: KAGVTQTPRYLIKTRGQQVTLSCSPISGHRSVSWYQQTPGQGLQFLFEYFSETQRNKGNFPGRFSGRQFSNSRSEMNVSTLELGDSALYLCASSPRGGYQPQHFGDGTRLSIL.

This chain joins TRBV7-7 and TRBJ2-5, with D possibly being TRBD1 (5 bases). The CDR3 is 14 amino acids. The germline V and J ends were trimmed by 5 bases and 2 bases, with 12 bases remaining between them. Germline values: CDR1 SSHAT, CDR2 FNYEAQ (reference sequence). In DNA, the CDR3 is TGTGCCAGCAGCCAGACAGATACGCAAGAGACCCAGTACTTC. Its translation is CASSQTDTQETQYF.

This chain links TRBV6-6 with TRBJ2-1; 13 bases are shared with TRBD2. Losses at the gene ends were 5 bases for V and 5 bases for J; bases not matched to a gene: 0. Germline V lookup: CDR1 MNHNY, CDR2 SVGAGI (reference sequence). The CDR3 totals 14 residues. The DNA for the CDR3 is TGTGCCAGCAGTGGACTAGCGGGGGACAATGAGCAGTTCTTC. Residues: CASSGLAGDNEQFF.

The chain is built from TRBV6-6 and TRBJ1-2, with 10 bases identical to TRBD1. V shed 5 bases, J shed 5 bases, and the junction held 2 bases outside the gene matches. The CDR3 runs 13 residues. Germline-derived CDR1 and CDR2 are MNHNY and SVGAGI (reference sequence). The CDR3: CASSGQGEYGYTF. As DNA, the CDR3 is TGTGCCAGCAGTGGACAGGGGGAGTATGGCTACACCTTC.

V and J are TRBV6-6 and TRBJ2-7; the match to TRBD2 covers 8 bases. The CDR3 sequence is 15 residues long. CDR1 is MNHNY and CDR2 is SVGAGI in the germline V gene (reference sequence). J was trimmed by 5 bases and V by 4 bases; bases with no gene match: 10. This chain's CDR3 is CASSSILAGGDEQYF. DNA of the CDR3: TGTGCCAGCAGTTCCATTTTGGCGGGAGGCGACGAGCAGTACTTC.

This clone was seen only once. The CDR3 DNA reads as TGTGCCACCAGCAGAGAACGGGGACTAGCGGGGGGAATGAACACCGGGGAGCTGTTTTTT. This gives the protein CATSRERGLAGGMNTGELFF. The chain combines TRBV15 with TRBJ2-2; 15 positions match TRBD2. V was pared by 0 bases and J by 1 base, with 6 bases of the junction left unmatched. CDR3 length equals 20 residues. The germline V gene encodes CDR1 LNHNV and CDR2 YYDKDF (reference sequence). Together with reference TRBV15 and TRBJ2-2, the CDR3 gives the full variable domain: DAMVIQNPRYQVTQFGKPVTLSCSQTLNHNVMYWYQQKSSQAPKLLFHYYDKDFNNEADTPDNFQSRRPNTSFCFLDIRSPGLGDTAMYLCATSRERGLAGGMNTGELFFGEGSRLTVL.

The chain joins TRBV18 to TRBJ1-4, with TRBD1 matching 7 bases. CDR1 and CDR2 from the germline V gene are KGHSH and LQKENI. The V segment lost 3 bases and the J segment 14 bases; nucleotides outside the gene matches: 6. The CDR3 sequence is 12 residues long. The chain's CDR3 is CASSPDRLELFF. CDR3 nucleotide sequence: TGTGCCAGCTCACCGGACAGGCTAGAGCTGTTTTTT.

The chain combines TRBV19 with TRBJ2-2, with no clear D. V lost 0 bases to trimming and J lost 2 bases, with 16 bases between them. The CDR3 is 18 residues long. Germline loops: CDR1 LNHDA, CDR2 SQIVND (reference sequence). The CDR3 DNA sequence: TGTGCCAGTAGTATAGATATGTTGTCGGGCCCTAACACCGGGGAGCTGTTTTTT. Amino acids: CASSIDMLSGPNTGELFF. Full variable domain (remainder filled in from reference TRBV19 and TRBJ2-2): DGGITQSPKYLFRKEGQNVTLSCEQNLNHDAMYWYRQDPGQGLRLIYYSQIVNDFQKGDIAEGYSVSREKKESFPLTVTSAQKNPTAFYLCASSIDMLSGPNTGELFFGEGSRLTVL.

The chain joins TRBV5-1 to TRBJ2-3; 11 bases match TRBD2. This CDR3 spans 15 amino acids. The germline V gene has CDR1 SGHRS and CDR2 YFSETQ. V lost 7 bases and J lost 4; bases outside the gene matches: 8. The CDR3 protein is CASRTSGGRADTQYF. CDR3 in DNA: TGCGCCAGCCGAACTAGCGGGGGTCGTGCAGATACGCAGTATTTT.

The chain carries TRBV29-1 and TRBJ1-2, with D possibly TRBD1 on 6 matching bases. V gave up 4 bases and J gave up 2 bases, with 14 bases separating them. The CDR3 has 14 residues. Germline V gives CDR1 SQVTM, CDR2 ANQGSEA. CDR3 DNA sequence: TGCAGCGTTGGCTCGGGACACCCCAACTATGGCTACACCTTC. Amino acid sequence: CSVGSGHPNYGYTF.

V gene TRBV7-9 combines with J gene TRBJ1-4, with TRBD1 identical over 7 bases. Germline lookup yields CDR1 SEHNR and CDR2 FQNEAQ (reference sequence). V gave up 1 base and J gave up 5 bases; unmatched junction bases: 4. The CDR3 spans 15 residues. The CDR3: CASSLGQGGNEKLFF. CDR3 bases: TGTGCCAGCAGCTTAGGCCAGGGGGGGAATGAAAAACTGTTTTTT.

This sequence joins TRBV5-1 and TRBJ1-1; no clear D. The germline V and J ends were trimmed by 4 bases and 1 base, with 17 bases remaining between them. Germline-derived CDR1 and CDR2 are SGHRS and YFSETQ. The CDR3 has 16 residues. CDR3 sequence reads: CASSGGGRGGNTEAFF. Here the CDR3 DNA reads TGCGCCAGCAGCGGCGGAGGCCGAGGAGGGAACACTGAAGCTTTCTTT. The full variable domain, completed using reference TRBV5-1 and TRBJ1-1, is KAGVTQTPRYLIKTRGQQVTLSCSPISGHRSVSWYQQTPGQGLQFLFEYFSETQRNKGNFPGRFSGRQFSNSRSEMNVSTLELGDSALYLCASSGGGRGGNTEAFFGQGTRLTVV.

The V and J genes are TRBV7-7 and TRBJ1-1; unclear D gene. CDR3 length: 13 residues. CDR1 is SSHAT and CDR2 is FNYEAQ in the germline V gene (reference sequence). Deletions cut 4 bases from V and 4 bases from J, with 10 bases between. The CDR3 loop reads CASSYSTTTEAFF. CDR3 nucleotide sequence: TGTGCCAGCAGCTATAGCACCACCACTGAAGCTTTCTTT.